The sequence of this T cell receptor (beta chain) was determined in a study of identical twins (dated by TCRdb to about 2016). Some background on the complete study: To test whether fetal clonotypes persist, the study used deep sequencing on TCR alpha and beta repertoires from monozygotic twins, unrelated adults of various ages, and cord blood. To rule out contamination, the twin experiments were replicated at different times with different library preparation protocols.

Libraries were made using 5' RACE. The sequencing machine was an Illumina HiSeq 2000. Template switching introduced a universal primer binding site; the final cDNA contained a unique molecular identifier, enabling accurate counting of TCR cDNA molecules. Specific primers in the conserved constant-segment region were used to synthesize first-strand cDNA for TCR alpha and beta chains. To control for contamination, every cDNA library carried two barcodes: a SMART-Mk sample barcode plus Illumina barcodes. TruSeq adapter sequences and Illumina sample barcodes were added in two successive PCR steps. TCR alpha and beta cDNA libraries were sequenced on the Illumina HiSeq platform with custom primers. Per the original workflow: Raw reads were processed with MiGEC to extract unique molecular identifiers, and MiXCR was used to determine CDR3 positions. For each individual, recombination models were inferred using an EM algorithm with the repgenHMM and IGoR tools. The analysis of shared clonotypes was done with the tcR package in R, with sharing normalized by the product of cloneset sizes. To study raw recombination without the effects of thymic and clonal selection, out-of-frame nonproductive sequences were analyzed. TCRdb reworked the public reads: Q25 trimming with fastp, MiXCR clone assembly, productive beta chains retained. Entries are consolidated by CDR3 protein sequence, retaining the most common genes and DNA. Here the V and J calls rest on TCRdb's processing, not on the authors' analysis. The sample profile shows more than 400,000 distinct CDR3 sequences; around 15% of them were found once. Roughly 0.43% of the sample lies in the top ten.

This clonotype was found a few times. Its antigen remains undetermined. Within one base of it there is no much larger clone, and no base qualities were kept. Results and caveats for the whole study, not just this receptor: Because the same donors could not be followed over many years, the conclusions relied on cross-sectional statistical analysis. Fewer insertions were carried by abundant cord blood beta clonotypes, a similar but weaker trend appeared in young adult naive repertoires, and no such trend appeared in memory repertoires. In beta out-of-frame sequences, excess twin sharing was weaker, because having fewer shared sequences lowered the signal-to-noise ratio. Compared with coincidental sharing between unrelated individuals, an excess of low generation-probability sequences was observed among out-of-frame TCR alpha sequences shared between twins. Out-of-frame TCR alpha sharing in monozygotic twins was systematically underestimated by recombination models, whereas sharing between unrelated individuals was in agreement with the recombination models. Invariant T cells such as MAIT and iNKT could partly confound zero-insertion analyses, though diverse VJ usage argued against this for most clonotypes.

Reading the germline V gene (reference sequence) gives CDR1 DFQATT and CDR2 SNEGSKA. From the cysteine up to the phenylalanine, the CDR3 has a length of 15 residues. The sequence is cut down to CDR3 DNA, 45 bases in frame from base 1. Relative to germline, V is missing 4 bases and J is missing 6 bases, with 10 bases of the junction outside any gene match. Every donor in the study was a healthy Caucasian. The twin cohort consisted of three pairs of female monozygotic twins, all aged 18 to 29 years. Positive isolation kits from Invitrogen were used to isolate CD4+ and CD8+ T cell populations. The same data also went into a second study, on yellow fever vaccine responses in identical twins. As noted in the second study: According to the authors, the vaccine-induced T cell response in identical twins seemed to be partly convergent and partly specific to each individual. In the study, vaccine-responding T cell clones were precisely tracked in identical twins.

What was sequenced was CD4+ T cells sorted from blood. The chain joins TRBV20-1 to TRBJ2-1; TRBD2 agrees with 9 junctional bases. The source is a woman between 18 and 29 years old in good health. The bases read TGCAGTGCTACCCCGATAGCGGGAGACGGCAATGAGCAGTTCTTC. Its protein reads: CSATPIAGDGNEQFF.